The source of this T cell receptor (beta chain) is a study of early T cells in non-severe SARS-CoV-2 infection. This clonotype has ten or more counts. Germline CDR1 KGHDR, CDR2 SFDVKD. The CDR3 runs to 12 residues. The TCR library protocol attached unique molecular identifiers to the individual cDNA molecules. TCRdb fed the 5' RACE reads into MiXCR, producing one record per CDR3 protein. The sample has over 90,000 distinct CDR3 sequences; around 13% are singletons. The chain couples TRBV24-1 to TRBJ2-7; D remains unclear. What was sequenced was whole blood. The sequence derives from an adult who was a healthcare worker with PCR-confirmed SARS-CoV-2 infection or an uninfected control (not recorded which). The CDR3 here is CASKGSSYEQYF. Written as DNA, the CDR3 is TGTGCATCCAAAGGTAGCTCCTACGAGCAGTACTTC.